What follows is one T cell receptor (beta chain) and its context. The antigen is undetermined. V dropped 5 bases and J dropped 1 base, with 13 bases sitting between them. Germline V gene data show CDR1 as SGHNT and CDR2 as YENEEA. This CDR3 is 15 amino acids long. The entry originates in a study of T cell responses to AZD1222 COVID-19 vaccine. Regarding the study as a whole: Only a handful of AZD1222 recipients, five to seven in all, had baseline seropositivity.

This table comes from immunoSEQ multiplex PCR, and its TCRdb copy is limited to in-frame clones, with some not included. This table holds roughly 150,000 clones, 75% to 95% found once. The chain couples TRBV11-3 to TRBJ2-3; D possibly corresponds to TRBD2 (5 bases). The material sequenced was peripheral blood, taken on day 0 of AZD1222 vaccination. This clonotype originated in an adult in good health. The CDR3 nucleotides are TGTGCCAGCAGCCTTCGTGGGCGGGGCACAGATACGCAGTATTTT. Amino acids: CASSLRGRGTDTQYF.